The entry below gives a single T cell receptor beta chain sequence along with its context. This specimen belongs to a study of a mutant IDH1 vaccine in newly diagnosed glioma. Across the whole study: Sex distribution of treated patients was around 62% male and around 38% female; mean age was around 40 years.

TCRdb keeps only in-frame clones here, not all; method: immunoSEQ multiplex PCR. The repertoire holds 85,000 to 100,000 clones, with over 75% as singletons. This CDR3 has 14 residues. Germline V gene lookup returns CDR1 PRHDT and CDR2 FYEKMQ (reference sequence). The V and J ends lost 1 base and 5 bases respectively, with 11 bases between them. Time point specified: baseline, week 1 (first vaccination visit). The treatment denotes: pre-vaccination baseline after standard-of-care therapy. The chain recombines TRBV13 with TRBJ1-1; maybe TRBD1 (6 bases). The sequenced sample was PBMCs, obtained from a glioma patient treated with radiotherapy, temozolomide or both. The sequence came from a man in his forties or fifties with glioma. CDR3 DNA sequence: TGTGCCAGCAGCTTAGTACAGGGTGATACTGAAGCTTTCTTT. This codes for CASSLVQGDTEAFF. Supplemented by reference TRBV13 and TRBJ1-1, the full variable domain reads AAGVIQSPRHLIKEKRETATLKCYPIPRHDTVYWYQQGPGQDPQFLISFYEKMQSDKGSIPDRFSAQQFSDYHSELNMSSLELGDSALYFCASSLVQGDTEAFFGQGTRLTVV.